Detailed here is one T cell receptor (beta chain). This may arise from a read error, as a much more abundant clone is one base away. It is unclear where the CDR3 begins or ends on the DNA, so no DNA is shown, and the CDR3 is as TCRdb lists it. 14 amino acids form the CDR3, both terminal residues included. CDR1 and CDR2 from the germline V gene are ENHRY and SYGVKD. The sample belongs to a study of Graves' ophthalmopathy and Graves' hyperthyroidism. Study information: Before any treatment, peripheral blood was taken at the initial diagnosis.

Scientists amplified the TCR beta CDR3 regions from RNA transcripts. HTBI-primed first-round RT-PCR preceded second-round multiplex PCR. TCRdb re-called the multiplex PCR reads with MiXCR, one entry per CDR3 protein. The profile shows 650,000 to 800,000 distinct CDR3 sequences, 35% to 45% of them singletons. Pregnancy or lactation, uncontrolled infections and other autoimmune diseases were grounds for excluding patients. The chain recombines TRBV10-3 with TRBJ1-2; the listed D gene, TRBD1, was not tested against the DNA. Sequenced input: peripheral blood. The sequence came from an adult man with Graves' ophthalmopathy. CDR3: CATAGTDQNYGCTF.